What follows are 10 T cell receptor beta chains derived from one specimen sequenced in a study of blood T cell repertoires in COVID-19. Measured with immunoSEQ multiplex PCR; TCRdb has only the in-frame clones, and not every one. The data contain roughly 140,000 clones, approximately 87% of them singletons. Sequencing was done on a sample of PBMCs or T cells enriched from blood (not recorded which). Source of these receptors: a man in his fifties or sixties in a cohort exposed to, infected with or recovered from COVID-19 (not recorded which).

This sequence joins TRBV24-1 and TRBJ1-5; D gene uncertain. Germline values: CDR1 KGHDR, CDR2 SFDVKD. CDR3 length: 18 residues. Trimming shortened V by 1 base and J by 5 bases, and 20 bases separated the two germline ends. CDR3: CATSDLRTALLTHQPQHF. The CDR3 nucleotides read TGTGCCACCAGTGATTTAAGAACAGCCCTACTGACCCATCAGCCCCAGCATTTT.

The V gene is TRBV27, the J gene TRBJ1-6, with 7 bases fitting TRBD1. The junction had 4 bases not matched to a gene; V was cut back by 7 bases and J by 7 bases. Germline values: CDR1 MNHEY, CDR2 SMNVEV (reference sequence). The CDR3 covers 13 residues. CDR3 amino acids: CASTQTGNSPLHF. CDR3 bases: TGTGCCAGCACCCAGACAGGGAATTCACCCCTCCACTTT.

The CDR3 DNA follows: TGTGCCAGCTCACCTCAGGGTAATTCACCCCTCCACTTT. Its translation is CASSPQGNSPLHF. The chain is built from TRBV18 and TRBJ1-6; the D gene is possibly TRBD1 (5 bases). CDR1 and CDR2 (germline): KGHSH, LQKENI. CDR3 size: 13 residues. The V end lost 3 bases, the J end lost 6 bases, and 6 bases lay between the germline ends.

This chain joins TRBV6-5 and TRBJ2-5; 7 bases line up with TRBD1. Germline V gene sequence: CDR1 MNHEY, CDR2 SVGAGI. This CDR3 contains 15 residues. With V trimmed by 2 bases and J by 3 bases, 6 bases remained unmatched. CDR3 loop: CASSYQGQLEETQYF. The CDR3 DNA is TGTGCCAGCAGTTACCAGGGACAGCTGGAAGAGACCCAGTACTTC.

The chain recombines TRBV25-1 with TRBJ1-4; the D gene is possibly TRBD1 (6 bases). V dropped 1 base and J dropped 6 bases, with 15 bases sitting between them. The CDR3 contains 16 residues. CDR1 is MGHDK and CDR2 is SYGVNS in the germline V gene. CDR3 amino acids: CASSESPTGLDEKLFF. CDR3 sequence (DNA): TGTGCCAGCAGTGAATCCCCGACAGGTTTAGATGAAAAACTGTTTTTT. Based on the CDR3 plus reference TRBV25-1 and TRBJ1-4, the full variable domain is EADIYQTPRYLVIGTGKKITLECSQTMGHDKMYWYQQDPGMELHLIHYSYGVNSTEKGDLSSESTVSRIRTEHFPLTLESARPSHTSQYLCASSESPTGLDEKLFFGSGTQLSVL.

This clone showed up just a few times. The chain employs TRBV27 and TRBJ1-2, with TRBD1 as a possible D gene (6 bases). Trimming removed 7 bases from V and 8 bases from J, with 14 bases in between. Germline V lookup: CDR1 MNHEY, CDR2 SMNVEV (reference sequence). This CDR3 has 12 amino acids. The CDR3 DNA follows: TGTGCCAGCACCGGAACAGGGAGCGGCTACACCTTC. This codes for CASTGTGSGYTF.

The rearrangement joins TRBV5-1 to TRBJ2-1; the match to TRBD1 covers 10 bases. The V gene end was trimmed by 4 bases and the J gene end by 6 bases; junction bases not matched to a gene: 7. Germline CDR1 SGHRS, CDR2 YFSETQ. The CDR3 loop spans 15 amino acids. CDR3 region: CASSTRQGAINEQFF. DNA of the CDR3: TGCGCCAGCAGCACCAGACAGGGGGCGATCAATGAGCAGTTCTTC.

This clone has only a few counts. The V and J genes are TRBV6-5 and TRBJ1-2, with TRBD1 as a possible D gene (6 bases). The germline gives CDR1 MNHEY, CDR2 SVGAGI. CDR3 size: 15 residues. V dropped 5 bases and J dropped 0 bases, with 13 bases sitting between them. CDR3 sequence (DNA): TGTGCCAGCAGTCCTCTAGGGGGGGCTAACTATGGCTACACCTTC. The encoded protein is CASSPLGGANYGYTF.

The CDR3 bases are TGTGCCAGTAGCCCCAGGGGGCGAGTATTCTACGAGCAGTACTTC. This translates into CASSPRGRVFYEQYF. The chain links TRBV19 to TRBJ2-7; 8 positions agree with TRBD1. The J segment lost 3 bases and the V segment lost 6 bases, leaving 10 bases of the junction unmatched. This CDR3 contains 15 residues. Germline V gives CDR1 LNHDA, CDR2 SQIVND (reference sequence).

V gene TRBV7-8 combines with J gene TRBJ2-2, with 7 bases lining up with TRBD2. V lost 5 bases and J lost 5; bases outside the gene matches: 14. Germline V gene lookup returns CDR1 SGHVS and CDR2 FQNEAQ. This CDR3 region has 17 residues. The CDR3 spells CASSRASLAAQTGELFF. The CDR3 nucleotides read TGTGCCAGCAGCCGAGCCTCCCTAGCGGCGCAAACCGGGGAGCTGTTTTTT.